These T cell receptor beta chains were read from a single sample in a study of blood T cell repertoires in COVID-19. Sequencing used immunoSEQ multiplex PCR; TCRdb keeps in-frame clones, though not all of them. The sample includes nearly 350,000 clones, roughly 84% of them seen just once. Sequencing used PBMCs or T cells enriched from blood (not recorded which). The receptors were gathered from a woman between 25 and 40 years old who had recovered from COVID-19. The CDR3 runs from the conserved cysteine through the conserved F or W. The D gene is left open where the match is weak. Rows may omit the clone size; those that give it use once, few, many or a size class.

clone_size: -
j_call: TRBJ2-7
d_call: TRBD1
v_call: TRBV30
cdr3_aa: CAWSARQGAHEQYF
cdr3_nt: TGTGCCTGGAGTGCGAGACAGGGTGCCCACGAGCAGTACTTC

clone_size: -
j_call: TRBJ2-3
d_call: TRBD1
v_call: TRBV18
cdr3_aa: CASSRQGIRSDTQYF
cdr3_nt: TGTGCCAGCTCACGACAGGGGATTCGGTCAGATACGCAGTATTTT

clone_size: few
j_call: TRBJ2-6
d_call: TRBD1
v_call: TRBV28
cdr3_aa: CASSPFGTGGFGANVLTF
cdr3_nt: TGTGCCAGCAGTCCTTTTGGGACAGGGGGCTTTGGGGCCAACGTCCTGACTTTC

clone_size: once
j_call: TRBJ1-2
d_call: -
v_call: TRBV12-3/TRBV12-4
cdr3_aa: CASSLNSRYGYTF
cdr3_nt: TGTGCCAGCAGTTTAAACAGCCGCTATGGCTACACCTTC

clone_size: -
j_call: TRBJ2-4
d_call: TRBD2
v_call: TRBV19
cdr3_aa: CASSPGLAELAKNIQYF
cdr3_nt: TGTGCCAGTAGTCCGGGACTAGCGGAGCTAGCCAAAAACATTCAGTACTTC

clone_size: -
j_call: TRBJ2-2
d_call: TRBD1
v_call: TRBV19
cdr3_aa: CASSILGQGTGELFF
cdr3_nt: TGTGCCAGTAGTATTTTGGGACAGGGCACCGGGGAGCTGTTTTTT

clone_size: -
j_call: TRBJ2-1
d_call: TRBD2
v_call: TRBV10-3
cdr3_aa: CAARARGGRESYNEQFF
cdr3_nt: TGTGCCGCCCGGGCCCGGGGGGGCCGGGAGTCCTACAATGAGCAGTTCTTC

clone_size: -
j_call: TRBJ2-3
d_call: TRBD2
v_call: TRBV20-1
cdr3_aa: CSASSSSGGADTQYF
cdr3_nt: TGCAGTGCTAGTTCTTCTAGCGGGGGGGCAGATACGCAGTATTTT

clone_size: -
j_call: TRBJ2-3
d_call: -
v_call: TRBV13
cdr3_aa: CASSLTGVPTDTQYF
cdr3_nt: TGTGCCAGCAGCTTAACGGGGGTTCCCACAGATACGCAGTATTTT

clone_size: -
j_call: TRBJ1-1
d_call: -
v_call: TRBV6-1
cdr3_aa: CASSETTPSTEAFF
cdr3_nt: TGTGCCAGCAGTGAAACGACACCAAGCACTGAAGCTTTCTTT

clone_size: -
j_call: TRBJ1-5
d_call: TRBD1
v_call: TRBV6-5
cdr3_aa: CASSGDRDQPQHF
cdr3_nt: TGTGCCAGCAGCGGGGACAGGGATCAGCCCCAGCATTTT

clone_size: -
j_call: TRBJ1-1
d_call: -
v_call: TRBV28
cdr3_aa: CASKQINTEAFF
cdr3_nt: TGTGCCAGCAAACAAATAAACACTGAAGCTTTCTTT

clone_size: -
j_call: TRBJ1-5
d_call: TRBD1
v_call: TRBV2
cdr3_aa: CASSPQTGANQPQHF
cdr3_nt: TGTGCCAGCAGTCCGCAGACAGGGGCGAATCAGCCCCAGCATTTT

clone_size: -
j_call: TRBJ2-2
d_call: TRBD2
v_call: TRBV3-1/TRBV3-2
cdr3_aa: CASSQDLGAGETGELFF
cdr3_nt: TGTGCCAGCAGCCAAGATCTGGGAGCGGGGGAGACCGGGGAGCTGTTTTTT

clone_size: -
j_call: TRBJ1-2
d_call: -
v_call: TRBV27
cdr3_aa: CASSPPGRGGYTF
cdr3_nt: TGTGCCAGCAGTCCCCCCGGTAGAGGGGGCTACACCTTC

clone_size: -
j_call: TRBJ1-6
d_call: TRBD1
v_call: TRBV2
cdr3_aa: CASRAYTGVPNSPLHF
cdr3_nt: TGTGCCAGCAGAGCCTACACAGGGGTCCCGAATTCACCCCTCCACTTT

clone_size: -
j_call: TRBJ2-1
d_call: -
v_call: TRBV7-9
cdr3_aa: CASSPQYNEQFF
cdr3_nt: TGTGCCAGCAGCCCGCAGTACAATGAGCAGTTCTTC

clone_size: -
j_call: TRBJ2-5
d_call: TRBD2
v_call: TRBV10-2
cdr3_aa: CASSESWRLAGSGETQYF
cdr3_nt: TGCGCCAGCAGTGAGTCTTGGAGGTTAGCGGGGTCAGGAGAGACCCAGTACTTC

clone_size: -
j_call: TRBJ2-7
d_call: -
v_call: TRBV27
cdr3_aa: CASSLLRGWEQYF
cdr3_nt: TGTGCCAGCAGTTTATTAAGGGGGTGGGAGCAGTACTTC

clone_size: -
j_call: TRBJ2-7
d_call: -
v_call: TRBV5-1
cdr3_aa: CASRAADSYEQYF
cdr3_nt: TGCGCCAGCAGAGCGGCGGATTCCTACGAGCAGTACTTC

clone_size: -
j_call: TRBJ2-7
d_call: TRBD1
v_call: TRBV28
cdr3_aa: CASSLGQPYEQYF
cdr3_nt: TGTGCCAGCAGTTTGGGACAGCCCTACGAGCAGTACTTC

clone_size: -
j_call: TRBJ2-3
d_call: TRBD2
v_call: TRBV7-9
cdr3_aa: CASSLERLAGGPDTQYF
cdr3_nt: TGTGCCAGCAGCTTAGAGAGGCTAGCGGGGGGGCCAGATACGCAGTATTTT